Listed below are T cell receptor beta chains from one sample, sequenced in a study of cytomegalovirus exposure and HLA in healthy donors. The table came from immunoSEQ multiplex PCR; TCRdb's copy has only in-frame clones and leaves some out. The sample contains around 160,000 clones, about 71% of which appear only once. Specimen: PBMCs. The receptors derive from a woman aged 40 to 50 in good health and CMV-seropositive. Each CDR3 is given with its conserved first and last residue. The order of the fields is D gene, V gene, J gene, clone size, CDR3 protein, CDR3 DNA. A D gene is named only where the DNA matches it firmly. Only part of the rows carry a size: once, few, many, or a class if the clone is expanded.

D: -
V: TRBV4-2
J: TRBJ2-1
size: -
CDR3: CASSQAPGGQAYNEQFF
DNA: TGTGCCAGCAGCCAAGCCCCGGGGGGCCAAGCCTACAATGAGCAGTTCTTC

D: -
V: TRBV9
J: TRBJ1-4
size: -
CDR3: CASSQTATNEKLFF
DNA: TGTGCCAGCAGCCAGACTGCAACTAATGAAAAACTGTTTTTT

D: TRBD1
V: TRBV18
J: TRBJ1-2
size: once
CDR3: CASSPPLPGQVYGYTF
DNA: TGTGCCAGCTCACCACCTCTCCCGGGACAGGTCTATGGCTACACCTTC

D: TRBD1
V: TRBV7-6
J: TRBJ1-2
size: -
CDR3: CASSPGQGRVYTF
DNA: TGTGCCAGCAGCCCTGGACAGGGGCGGGTCTACACCTTC

D: TRBD1
V: TRBV19
J: TRBJ1-4
size: few
CDR3: CASSIRTGGGKLFF
DNA: TGTGCCAGTAGTATCAGGACAGGCGGAGGGAAACTGTTTTTT

D: -
V: TRBV5-1
J: TRBJ1-2
size: -
CDR3: CASSLDSGENGYTF
DNA: TGCGCCAGCAGCCTGGACAGTGGGGAGAATGGCTACACCTTC

D: TRBD1
V: TRBV27
J: TRBJ2-7
size: few
CDR3: CASSLSGTGGYEQYF
DNA: TGTGCCAGCAGTTTATCCGGGACAGGGGGCTACGAGCAGTACTTC

D: TRBD1
V: TRBV7-7
J: TRBJ1-2
size: once
CDR3: CASSPWTGDYGYTF
DNA: TGTGCTAGCAGCCCTTGGACAGGGGACTATGGCTACACCTTC

D: TRBD2
V: TRBV7-2
J: TRBJ2-7
size: -
CDR3: CASSSTSGPYEQYF
DNA: TGTGCCAGCAGCTCGACTAGCGGCCCCTACGAGCAGTACTTC

D: -
V: TRBV7-9
J: TRBJ1-4
size: -
CDR3: CASSTRQTRGEKLFF
DNA: TGTGCCAGCAGCACACGACAGACTAGGGGCGAAAAACTGTTTTTT

D: TRBD1
V: TRBV6-5
J: TRBJ2-7
size: -
CDR3: CASSSRTGARQQYF
DNA: TGTGCCAGCAGTTCCCGGACAGGGGCGCGCCAGCAGTACTTC

D: -
V: TRBV7-2
J: TRBJ2-1
size: -
CDR3: CASSFRVSPTYNEQFF
DNA: TGTGCCAGCAGCTTCCGGGTCTCACCGACTTACAATGAGCAGTTCTTC

D: -
V: TRBV6-6
J: TRBJ1-1
size: -
CDR3: CASSYSGGTNTEAFF
DNA: TGTGCCAGCAGTTACTCGGGAGGGACGAACACTGAAGCTTTCTTT

D: TRBD2
V: TRBV28
J: TRBJ2-1
size: -
CDR3: CASSWGLADSYNEQFF
DNA: TGTGCCAGCAGTTGGGGACTAGCTGATTCCTACAATGAGCAGTTCTTC

D: -
V: TRBV10-3
J: TRBJ2-7
size: -
CDR3: CAISGLGLNYEQYF
DNA: TGTGCCATCAGTGGCCTGGGACTGAACTACGAGCAGTACTTC

D: -
V: TRBV7-2
J: TRBJ2-3
size: few
CDR3: CASSFSGTPDLIF
DNA: TGTGCCAGCAGCTTTTCCGGGACTCCTGACCTCATTTTT

D: TRBD1
V: TRBV28
J: TRBJ2-7
size: -
CDR3: CASSLGTGGSYEQYF
DNA: TGTGCCAGCAGTTTAGGGACAGGGGGATCCTACGAGCAGTACTTC

D: TRBD1
V: TRBV7-6
J: TRBJ2-7
size: -
CDR3: CASSPRTGSGQYF
DNA: TGTGCCAGCAGCCCAAGGACAGGGAGCGGGCAGTACTTC

D: TRBD2
V: TRBV5-6
J: TRBJ2-3
size: -
CDR3: CASSGTSGGEEDTQYF
DNA: TGTGCCAGCAGTGGGACTAGCGGGGGGGAGGAAGATACGCAGTATTTT

D: -
V: TRBV11-2
J: TRBJ2-2
size: -
CDR3: CASTLGPSLGNTGELFF
DNA: TGTGCCAGCACCCTAGGTCCATCACTCGGGAACACCGGGGAGCTGTTTTTT

D: TRBD2
V: TRBV6-5
J: TRBJ2-5
size: -
CDR3: CASSYSSGRSQETQYF
DNA: TGTGCCAGCAGTTACTCTAGCGGGAGATCACAAGAGACCCAGTACTTC

D: -
V: TRBV19
J: TRBJ1-5
size: -
CDR3: CASTPWGHQPQHF
DNA: TGTGCCAGTACCCCCTGGGGGCATCAGCCCCAGCATTTT

D: TRBD2
V: TRBV27
J: TRBJ2-3
size: -
CDR3: CASISPSGGTDTQYF
DNA: TGTGCCAGCATATCCCCTAGCGGGGGCACAGATACGCAGTATTTT

D: TRBD2
V: TRBV19
J: TRBJ2-5
size: -
CDR3: CASKITGGPRETQYF
DNA: TGTGCCAGTAAAATCACGGGAGGGCCAAGGGAGACCCAGTACTTC

D: TRBD1
V: TRBV2
J: TRBJ1-5
size: -
CDR3: CASSGTGGKQPQHF
DNA: TGTGCCAGCAGTGGGACAGGGGGAAAACAGCCCCAGCATTTT

D: -
V: TRBV5-1
J: TRBJ2-1
size: -
CDR3: CASSFGGGSSNEQFF
DNA: TGCGCCAGCAGCTTTGGAGGGGGCAGCTCCAATGAGCAGTTCTTC

D: -
V: TRBV19
J: TRBJ1-2
size: -
CDR3: CASSPIPGNYGYPF
DNA: TGTGCCAGTAGTCCGATCCCCGGAAACTATGGCTACCCCTTC

D: TRBD2
V: TRBV23-1
J: TRBJ2-7
size: -
CDR3: CASSRRREEIYEQYF
DNA: TGCGCCAGCAGTCGTCGGCGGGAGGAAATATACGAGCAGTACTTC

D: -
V: TRBV6-4
J: TRBJ2-1
size: -
CDR3: CASSDSTARQFF
DNA: TGTGCCAGCAGTGACTCGACAGCGCGGCAGTTCTTC

D: -
V: TRBV7-2
J: TRBJ1-3
size: -
CDR3: CASSQRSSGNTIYF
DNA: TGTGCCAGCAGCCAGAGGAGCTCTGGAAACACCATATATTTT

D: -
V: TRBV19
J: TRBJ2-7
size: -
CDR3: CASSSAYEQYF
DNA: TGTGCCAGTAGTTCCGCCTACGAGCAGTACTTC

D: TRBD1
V: TRBV6-5
J: TRBJ2-1
size: few
CDR3: CASSYSWDSAGNEQFF
DNA: TGTGCCAGCAGTTACTCTTGGGACAGTGCTGGCAATGAGCAGTTCTTC

D: -
V: TRBV11-2
J: TRBJ2-3
size: -
CDR3: CASSPPLEPSVF
DNA: TGTGCCAGCAGCCCCCCCCTCGAACCCAGCGTTTTT

D: -
V: TRBV28
J: TRBJ2-6
size: -
CDR3: CASIGGGAGANVLTF
DNA: TGTGCCAGCATTGGCGGGGGCGCTGGGGCCAACGTCCTGACTTTC

D: -
V: TRBV9
J: TRBJ2-7
size: -
CDR3: CARLWTVLLKQYF
DNA: TGTGCCCGGCTTTGGACAGTCCTACTGAAGCAGTACTTC

D: TRBD2
V: TRBV6-5
J: TRBJ2-3
size: -
CDR3: CASIRLAGGSDTQYF
DNA: TGTGCCAGCATTCGACTAGCGGGAGGATCAGATACGCAGTATTTT

D: TRBD1
V: TRBV7-2
J: TRBJ1-5
size: -
CDR3: CASSLGTGGRQPQHF
DNA: TGTGCCAGCAGCTTAGGGACAGGGGGCCGTCAGCCCCAGCATTTT

D: -
V: TRBV5-1
J: TRBJ2-5
size: -
CDR3: CASSPRPRQETQYF
DNA: TGCGCCAGCAGCCCGAGACCTAGACAAGAGACCCAGTACTTC

D: TRBD1
V: TRBV4-3
J: TRBJ1-1
size: -
CDR3: CASGWTGEDEAFF
DNA: TGCGCCAGCGGATGGACAGGGGAGGATGAAGCTTTCTTT

D: -
V: TRBV18
J: TRBJ1-1
size: -
CDR3: CASSKTGNTEAFF
DNA: TGTGCCAGCTCAAAGACAGGGAACACTGAAGCTTTCTTT

D: TRBD2
V: TRBV28
J: TRBJ2-5
size: few
CDR3: CASSPRAGVGQETQYF
DNA: TGTGCCAGCAGTCCCCGGGCGGGGGTAGGCCAAGAGACCCAGTACTTC

D: -
V: TRBV21-1
J: TRBJ1-2
size: -
CDR3: CASPRTKGNYGYTF
DNA: TGTGCCAGTCCGAGGACAAAGGGAAACTATGGCTACACCTTC

D: -
V: TRBV19
J: TRBJ2-1
size: -
CDR3: CASSIVNNEQFF
DNA: TGTGCCAGTAGTATTGTCAACAATGAGCAGTTCTTC

D: TRBD1
V: TRBV4-2
J: TRBJ1-4
size: few
CDR3: CASSQDDRGNEKLFF
DNA: TGTGCCAGCAGCCAAGATGACAGGGGGAATGAAAAACTGTTTTTT

D: -
V: TRBV28
J: TRBJ2-7
size: few
CDR3: CASSLPSNEQYF
DNA: TGTGCCAGCAGTTTACCTAGTAACGAGCAGTACTTC

D: TRBD2
V: TRBV19
J: TRBJ2-1
size: -
CDR3: CASSTTLAGAYNEQFF
DNA: TGTGCCAGTAGTACCACACTAGCGGGTGCCTACAATGAGCAGTTCTTC

D: TRBD1
V: TRBV5-1
J: TRBJ2-3
size: -
CDR3: CASSPGPGTGVMSTDTQYF
DNA: TGCGCCAGCAGCCCGGGGCCCGGGACAGGAGTAATGAGCACAGATACGCAGTATTTT

D: TRBD1
V: TRBV19
J: TRBJ1-1
size: few
CDR3: CASSMVNRGGTEAFF
DNA: TGTGCCAGTAGTATGGTGAACAGGGGGGGGACTGAAGCTTTCTTT

D: -
V: TRBV14
J: TRBJ2-2
size: -
CDR3: CASSQPTGLDTGELFF
DNA: TGTGCCAGCAGCCAACCAACAGGGTTGGACACCGGGGAGCTGTTTTTT